Ten or more counts support the clone carrying this T cell receptor (beta chain). The antigen remains unidentified. The sample comes from a study of regulatory T cells in long-lasting Graves disease. On the study more broadly: The criterion for persistent Graves' disease was over 5 years of antithyroid drugs with positive TSH receptor antibodies.

The CDR3 extends over 14 amino acids. V lost 2 bases and J lost 5, with 10 bases in between. Germline loops: CDR1 MDHEN, CDR2 SYDVKM. Library construction for TCR beta used iRepertoire HTBI primers and Arm-PCR of CDR3 regions. From the multiplex PCR reads, TCRdb called clonotypes with MiXCR, one entry per CDR3 protein. The sample has 300,000 to 350,000 distinct CDR3 sequences, around 20% seen once. Documented time point: persistent/refractory GD, antithyroid drugs over 5 years with positive TRAb. Extracted RNA from PBMCs served as the source of the TCR library. The study, taken as a whole, reports: Patients with persistent disease shared under 3,500 public clonotypes, outpacing the approximately 950 shared by new patients. The study found TRBV28, TRBJ1-2 and TRBJ2-5 favored in persistent disease.

Sequencing was performed on peripheral blood mononuclear cells (PBMCs), taken when the disease was refractory, from a patient treated with antithyroid drugs. V gene TRBV28 combines with J gene TRBJ1-3, with D maybe TRBD1 (5 bases). This clonotype was obtained from a female donor with Graves disease. This CDR3 is CASSLKQGRNTIYF. The CDR3 DNA reads as TGTGCCAGCAGTTTAAAGCAGGGTCGAAACACCATATATTTT.